The present entry profiles one T cell receptor beta chain with its context. Authors' data handling: Cell counts per sample came from amplifying reference gene primers. The method was immunoSEQ multiplex PCR; TCRdb's version includes in-frame clones alone and lacks a portion of them. The D gene and trimming were derived from the DNA, and the V and J assignments and clone size from that table. The sample consists of fewer than 200,000 clones, 83% of them appearing once. The entry originates in a study of blood T cell repertoires in COVID-19. The CDR3 is 14 residues long. Looked up from germline, CDR1 is SGHDT and CDR2 is YYEEEE. J was trimmed by 4 bases and V by 3 bases; bases with no gene match: 3.

The chain employs TRBV5-6 and TRBJ2-7, with TRBD1 identical over 11 bases. This TCR derives from a human donor in a cohort sampled during active COVID-19. Specimen: peripheral blood. CDR3 protein: CASSSDRGPYEQYF. For the CDR3, the DNA is TGTGCCAGCAGCTCGGACAGGGGGCCGTACGAGCAGTACTTC.